A single sample is the source of the 31 T cell receptor beta chains below, sequenced in a study of cytomegalovirus exposure and HLA in healthy donors. PCR amplification relied on 60 Vbeta primers (plus 13 Jbeta primers). Some clones are missing from TCRdb's copy, which holds only in-frame ones; the method was immunoSEQ multiplex PCR. The sample contains around 87,000 clones, about 70% of which appear only once. Sequenced: PBMCs. These receptors all stem from a man aged 35-49 years in good health and CMV-seronegative.

The chain couples TRBV7-2 to TRBJ1-4, with 10 nucleotides matching TRBD1. Germline V lookup: CDR1 SGHTA, CDR2 FQGNSA. The ends lost 2 bases at V and 6 bases at J; junction bases unmatched: 9. There are 17 residues in the CDR3. The CDR3 DNA follows: TGTGCCAGCAGCTTAATAACTGGGACAGGGGTTTATGAAAAACTGTTTTTT. This gives the protein CASSLITGTGVYEKLFF.

The chain recombines TRBV30 with TRBJ1-5; TRBD1 might be the D (5 bases). V lost 5 bases to trimming and J lost 0 bases, with 14 bases between them. Germline V gives CDR1 GTSNPN, CDR2 SVGIG (reference sequence). The CDR3 runs to 15 residues. The CDR3 region is CAWGTGPTSNQPQHF. Written as DNA, the CDR3 is TGTGCCTGGGGAACAGGACCCACTAGCAATCAGCCCCAGCATTTT.

On this clone: A junction end diverges from the germline sequence, so it may reflect a read error. V and J are TRBV18 and TRBJ1-3, with D unclear. Germline V gene data show CDR1 as KGHSH and CDR2 as LQKENI. This CDR3 comprises 17 residues. CDR3 residues: CASTPPTWPLSGNTIYF. CDR3 in DNA: TGTGCCAGCACACCTCCCACCTGGCCTCTCTCTGGAAACACCATATATTTT.

The CDR3 DNA is TGTGCCAGCAGCGTAGATCCTGTTGTCTCTGGAAACACCATATATTTT. This sequence encodes CASSVDPVVSGNTIYF. The chain employs TRBV9 and TRBJ1-3; D not resolved. The V end lost 0 bases, the J end lost 0 bases, and 10 bases lay between the germline ends. The germline gives CDR1 SGDLS, CDR2 YYNGEE. This CDR3 contains 16 residues.

V usage is TRBV5-1 and J usage is TRBJ2-7, with 7 bases aligning to TRBD1. Trimming took 0 bases from V and 0 from J; bases not matched to a gene: 3. This CDR3 is built from 15 residues. CDR1 SGHRS and CDR2 YFSETQ come from the germline V gene. The CDR3 DNA is TGCGCCAGCAGCTTGGACGGGACAGACTCCTACGAGCAGTACTTC. It codes for CASSLDGTDSYEQYF.

The sample holds a few counts of this clone. The genes are TRBV28 and TRBJ2-1; D perhaps matches TRBD1 (6 bases). Germline CDR1 and CDR2: MDHEN and SYDVKM. CDR3 length: 17 amino acids. V lost 4 bases to trimming and J lost 7 bases, with 23 bases between them. CDR3 sequence reads: CASSSFRGRVSLNEQFF. The CDR3 DNA reads as TGTGCCAGCAGTTCGTTCAGGGGCCGAGTAAGTTTGAATGAGCAGTTCTTC.

The V gene is TRBV7-3, the J gene TRBJ1-4; no clear D gene. Deletions cut 5 bases from V and 4 bases from J, with 14 bases between. CDR1 is SGHTA and CDR2 is FQGTGA in the germline V gene. This CDR3 has 15 residues. CDR3 amino acids: CASSERLRGNEKLFF. Written as DNA, the CDR3 is TGTGCCAGCAGCGAGAGGTTACGCGGTAATGAAAAACTGTTTTTT.

The J gene is TRBJ1-1, the V gene TRBV7-2, with D maybe TRBD1 (6 bases). The length of the CDR3 is 14 residues. Deletions cut 2 bases from V and 3 bases from J, with 10 bases between. Germline-derived CDR1 and CDR2 are SGHTA and FQGNSA. In DNA, the CDR3 is TGTGCCAGCAGCTTAACAGGGAAGGACACTGAAGCTTTCTTT. Translation gives CASSLTGKDTEAFF.

The chain uses TRBV7-2 and TRBJ1-4, with 7 bases that match TRBD1. The CDR3 covers 16 residues. J was trimmed by 4 bases and V by 2 bases; bases with no gene match: 7. Germline V gene data show CDR1 as SGHTA and CDR2 as FQGNSA. This chain's CDR3 is CASSLTPGTVNEKLFF. In nucleotides, the CDR3 is TGTGCCAGCAGCTTAACACCCGGGACAGTTAATGAAAAACTGTTTTTT.

The chain has TRBV7-5 and TRBJ1-5; TRBD1, as called in the table, went unchecked against the DNA. TRBV7-5 is labeled a pseudogene. This CDR3 has 17 residues. Here the CDR3 reads CVRSPSRDKLWSQPQHF. The CDR3 DNA reads TGTGTCAGAAGCCCTAGTCGGGACAAGTTATGGAGTCAGCCCCAGCATTTT.

V gene TRBV15 combines with J gene TRBJ2-5, with a weak D call TRBD2 (6 bases). This CDR3 spans 13 amino acids. Trimming removed 7 bases from V and 1 base from J, with 10 bases in between. Germline lookup yields CDR1 LNHNV and CDR2 YYDKDF (reference sequence). The CDR3 loop is CATTGGSQETQYF. The CDR3 DNA reads as TGTGCCACCACTGGGGGGAGCCAAGAGACCCAGTACTTC.

V gene TRBV6-5 combines with J gene TRBJ2-3; 8 nucleotides align to TRBD2. Looked up from germline, CDR1 is MNHEY and CDR2 is SVGAGI. The CDR3 contains 16 residues. Unmatched junction bases numbered 7, after V lost 2 bases and J lost 3 bases. The CDR3 DNA is TGTGCCAGCAGTTACGGTGGGGCGGGAGGAACAGATACGCAGTATTTT. Translated, it gives CASSYGGAGGTDTQYF.

J is TRBJ2-1 and V is TRBV7-2; 14 bases align to TRBD2. Trimming removed 5 bases from V and 4 bases from J; junction bases left unmatched: 7. This CDR3 is built from 17 residues. CDR1 SGHTA and CDR2 FQGNSA come from the germline V gene. The CDR3 DNA reads as TGTGCCAGCAGCAGGGGGAGGACTAGCGGGGGGTACAATGAGCAGTTCTTC. As protein: CASSRGRTSGGYNEQFF.

The V gene is TRBV7-2, the J gene TRBJ1-2; D remains unclear. Germline CDR1 SGHTA, CDR2 FQGNSA. Trimming left V 5 bases short and J 5 bases short, with 12 bases between. The length of the CDR3 is 13 residues. The CDR3 DNA follows: TGTGCCAGCAGCCCCCGTCCGGGTTATGGCTACACCTTC. It specifies CASSPRPGYGYTF.

The rearrangement joins TRBV27 to TRBJ2-6; 7 bases match TRBD1. Unmatched junction bases numbered 11, after V lost 4 bases and J lost 5 bases. The CDR3 spans 17 residues. Germline-derived CDR1 and CDR2 are MNHEY and SMNVEV (reference sequence). CDR3: CASSYLGQDGRANVLTF. DNA of the CDR3: TGTGCCAGCAGTTACCTCGGACAGGACGGACGGGCCAACGTCCTGACTTTC.

This clone appeared once. The chain recombines TRBV4-2 with TRBJ2-5; 10 nucleotides match TRBD1. Unmatched junction bases numbered 12, after V lost 6 bases and J lost 5 bases. CDR1 and CDR2 (germline): LGHNA, YNFKEQ. CDR3 length equals 16 residues. The CDR3, as DNA: TGTGCCAGCAGGGGACCAGGGACAGGGGATTCTGAGACCCAGTACTTC. It specifies CASRGPGTGDSETQYF.

V gene TRBV6-5 combines with J gene TRBJ1-6, with D perhaps matching TRBD1 (5 bases). Trimming left V 7 bases short and J 7 bases short, with 17 bases between. Per germline, CDR1 MNHEY and CDR2 SVGAGI. The CDR3 sequence is 15 residues long. The CDR3 here is CASTSGYRLNSPLHF. The CDR3, as DNA: TGTGCCAGCACCTCAGGGTACAGATTAAATTCACCCCTCCACTTT.

The genes are TRBV11-2 and TRBJ2-3; 11 positions match TRBD2. CDR3 length: 16 amino acids. CDR1 SGHAT and CDR2 FQNNGV come from the germline V gene. The J segment lost 5 bases and the V segment lost 5 bases, leaving 9 bases of the junction unmatched. The chain's CDR3 is CASSDASGGTLDTQYF. CDR3 nucleotide sequence: TGTGCCAGCAGCGATGCTAGCGGGGGGACCCTAGATACGCAGTATTTT.

The V and J genes are TRBV11-3 and TRBJ2-7; the D gene is possibly TRBD1 (6 bases). The ends were cut back, 8 bases at V and 7 bases at J, with 21 bases in the middle. CDR3 length equals 14 residues. The V gene's germline CDR1 is SGHNT and CDR2 YENEEA. This CDR3 is CASAPGTSENEQYF. As DNA, the CDR3 is TGTGCCAGCGCACCCGGGACATCGGAAAATGAGCAGTACTTC.

The chain is built from TRBV18 and TRBJ2-5; tentatively, D is TRBD2 (6 bases). Trimming cost V 6 bases and J 7 bases, with 15 bases left between them. The germline V gene encodes CDR1 KGHSH and CDR2 LQKENI. The CDR3 consists of 13 residues. CDR3 in amino acids: CASSRDGGLTQYF. In DNA form, the CDR3 reads TGTGCCAGCTCCCGGGACGGGGGTTTGACCCAGTACTTC.

This clone turned up a few times. The genes are TRBV5-1 and TRBJ1-4; the match to TRBD1 covers 9 bases. There are 18 residues in the CDR3. V lost 0 bases, J lost 6 bases, and 12 bases stayed unmatched. Per the germline V gene, CDR1 is SGHRS and CDR2 is YFSETQ. CDR3 nucleotide sequence: TGCGCCAGCAGCTTGGGGCCCGGGGGGACAGGGTTGGATGAAAAACTGTTTTTT. Its translation: CASSLGPGGTGLDEKLFF.

This chain uses TRBV7-2 with TRBJ2-5, with 7 nucleotides matching TRBD1. The ends lost 0 bases at V and 4 bases at J; junction bases unmatched: 8. Germline V gives CDR1 SGHTA, CDR2 FQGNSA. The CDR3 spans 16 residues. In DNA form, the CDR3 reads TGTGCCAGCAGCTTAGCGACAGGGTTGGGTCGAGAGACCCAGTACTTC. Its protein is CASSLATGLGRETQYF.

V and J are TRBV7-2 and TRBJ1-2, with 9 bases identical to TRBD1. Germline CDR1 SGHTA, CDR2 FQGNSA. The length of the CDR3 is 16 residues. V trimming: 5 bases; J trimming: 2 bases; junction bases outside the gene matches: 9. CDR3: CASSASPGTGNYGYTF. CDR3 DNA sequence: TGTGCCAGCAGCGCCAGTCCCGGGACAGGGAACTATGGCTACACCTTC.

CDR3 protein: CASTDTGFQGETQYF. The CDR3 nucleotides read TGTGCCAGCACCGACACAGGGTTTCAAGGAGAGACCCAGTACTTC. J is TRBJ2-5 and V is TRBV7-3; perhaps TRBD1 as D (6 bases). The CDR3 has 15 amino acids. The V end lost 7 bases, the J end lost 4 bases, and 19 bases lay between the germline ends. Germline CDR1 is SGHTA and CDR2 is FQGTGA.

This sequence joins TRBV30 and TRBJ2-7, with a possible D match to TRBD2 (7 bases). CDR1 GTSNPN and CDR2 SVGIG come from the germline V gene (reference sequence). The V end lost 1 base, the J end lost 7 bases, and 17 bases lay between the germline ends. The CDR3 runs 14 residues. The chain's CDR3 is CAWSEAAGASEQYF. The CDR3 DNA sequence: TGTGCCTGGAGTGAAGCGGCGGGGGCCAGTGAGCAGTACTTC.

The CDR3 DNA follows: TGTGCCAGCAGCTTAGATCAGGCCAGGCTGACCTATAATTCACCCCTCCACTTT. Its protein is CASSLDQARLTYNSPLHF. V is TRBV11-2 and J is TRBJ1-6, with D hard to call. Germline-derived CDR1 and CDR2 are SGHAT and FQNNGV. V lost 0 bases to trimming and J lost 2 bases, with 14 bases between them. The CDR3 is 18 amino acids.

V gene TRBV19 combines with J gene TRBJ2-1; weak D call: TRBD1 (6 bases). Germline V CDR1 and CDR2: LNHDA, SQIVND (reference sequence). The CDR3 length is 17 residues. V lost 6 bases, J lost 0 bases, and 18 bases lay in between. As DNA, the CDR3 is TGTGCCAGTAGCCGAACGCAGGGGAAAGGCTCCTACAATGAGCAGTTCTTC. Translation: CASSRTQGKGSYNEQFF. Drawing the rest from reference TRBV19 and TRBJ2-1, the complete variable domain is DGGITQSPKYLFRKEGQNVTLSCEQNLNHDAMYWYRQDPGQGLRLIYYSQIVNDFQKGDIAEGYSVSREKKESFPLTVTSAQKNPTAFYLCASSRTQGKGSYNEQFFGPGTRLTVL.

V usage is TRBV4-1 and J usage is TRBJ2-2, with 9 bases identical to TRBD1. Germline V CDR1 and CDR2: MGHRA, YSYEKL. The CDR3 spans 18 residues. V dropped 1 base and J dropped 1; count of bases not matched to a gene: 7. The CDR3 region has the DNA TGCGCCAGCAGCCAAGTTGTTGGACAGGGGATGAACACCGGGGAGCTGTTTTTT. It is translated as CASSQVVGQGMNTGELFF.

In this sample, this clone turned up once. The chain carries TRBV5-6 and TRBJ1-3; 9 positions agree with TRBD1. Germline V gene sequence: CDR1 SGHDT, CDR2 YYEEEE. The CDR3 loop spans 16 amino acids. J gave up 8 bases and V 3 bases, and 12 bases lay outside the gene matches. The chain's CDR3 is CASSSGTGLRQDTIYF. The CDR3 nucleotides read TGTGCCAGCAGCTCCGGGACAGGGCTCCGGCAGGACACCATATATTTT.

A single count supports this clone. In DNA form, the CDR3 reads TGTGCCAGCAGTTTAATGGGGGCATGGGAAAGCAATCAGCCCCAGCATTTT. Its translation is CASSLMGAWESNQPQHF. The rearrangement uses TRBV27 and TRBJ1-5; tentative D call: TRBD1 (6 bases). Germline V gene sequence: CDR1 MNHEY, CDR2 SMNVEV (reference sequence). The CDR3 sequence is 17 residues long. Trimming took off 2 bases at V and 1 base at J, with 15 bases between the two ends.

The chain carries TRBV5-1 and TRBJ2-7; possibly TRBD2 for D (5 bases). This CDR3 has 14 amino acids. With 2 bases removed from V and 0 bases from J, the gap between germline ends came to 9 bases. In germline, CDR1 is SGHRS, CDR2 YFSETQ. This CDR3 reads CASSFSESSYEQYF. The CDR3 nucleotides are TGCGCCAGCAGCTTTAGCGAAAGCTCCTACGAGCAGTACTTC. Using reference TRBV5-1 and TRBJ2-7 for the parts outside the CDR3, the full variable domain is KAGVTQTPRYLIKTRGQQVTLSCSPISGHRSVSWYQQTPGQGLQFLFEYFSETQRNKGNFPGRFSGRQFSNSRSEMNVSTLELGDSALYLCASSFSESSYEQYFGPGTRLTVT.